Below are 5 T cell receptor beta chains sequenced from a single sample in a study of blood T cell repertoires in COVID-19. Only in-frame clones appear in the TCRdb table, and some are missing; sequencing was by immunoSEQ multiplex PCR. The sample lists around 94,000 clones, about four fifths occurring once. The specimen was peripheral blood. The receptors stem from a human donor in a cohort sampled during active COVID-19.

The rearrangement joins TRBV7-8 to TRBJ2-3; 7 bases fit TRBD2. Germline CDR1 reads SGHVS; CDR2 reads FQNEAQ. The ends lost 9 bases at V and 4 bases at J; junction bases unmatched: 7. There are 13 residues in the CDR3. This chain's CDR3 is CASIISGADTQYF. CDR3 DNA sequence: TGTGCCAGTATCATAAGCGGGGCAGATACGCAGTATTTT.

CDR3 region: CASSWSSAAGELFF. DNA of the CDR3: TGTGCCAGCAGCTGGAGTTCAGCCGCCGGGGAGCTGTTTTTT. The V gene is TRBV7-2, the J gene TRBJ2-2; D ambiguous. Germline lookup yields CDR1 SGHTA and CDR2 FQGNSA. V lost 4 bases to trimming and J lost 6 bases, with 12 bases between them. CDR3 size: 14 residues.

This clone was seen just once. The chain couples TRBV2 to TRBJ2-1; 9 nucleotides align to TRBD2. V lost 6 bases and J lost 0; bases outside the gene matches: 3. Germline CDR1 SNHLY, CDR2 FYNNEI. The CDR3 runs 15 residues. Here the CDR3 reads CASRGGRGSYNEQFF. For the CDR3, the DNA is TGTGCCAGCAGGGGCGGGAGGGGCTCCTACAATGAGCAGTTCTTC.

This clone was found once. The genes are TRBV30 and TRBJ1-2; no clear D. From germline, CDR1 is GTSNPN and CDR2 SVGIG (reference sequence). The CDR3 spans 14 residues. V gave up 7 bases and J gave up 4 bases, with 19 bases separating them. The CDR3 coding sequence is TGTGCCTCCCCTCGGAACACAGACCTCTATGGCTACACCTTC. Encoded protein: CASPRNTDLYGYTF.

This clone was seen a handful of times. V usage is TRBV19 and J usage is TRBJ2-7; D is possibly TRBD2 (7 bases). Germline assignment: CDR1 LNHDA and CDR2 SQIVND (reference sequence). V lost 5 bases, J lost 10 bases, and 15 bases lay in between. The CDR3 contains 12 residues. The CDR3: CASSPRGRPQYF. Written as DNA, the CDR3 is TGTGCCAGTAGTCCGCGGGGGCGACCCCAGTACTTC.